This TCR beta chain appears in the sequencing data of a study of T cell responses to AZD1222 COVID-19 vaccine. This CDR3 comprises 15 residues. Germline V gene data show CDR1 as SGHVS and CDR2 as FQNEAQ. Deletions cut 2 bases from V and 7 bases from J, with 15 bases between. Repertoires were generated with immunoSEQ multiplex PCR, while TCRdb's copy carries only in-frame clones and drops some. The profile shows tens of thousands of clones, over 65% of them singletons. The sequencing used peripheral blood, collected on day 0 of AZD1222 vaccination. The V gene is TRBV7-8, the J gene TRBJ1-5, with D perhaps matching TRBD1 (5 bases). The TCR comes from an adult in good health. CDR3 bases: TGTGCCAGCAGCTTAATAAGTCAGGGAGGGCAGCCCCAGCATTTT. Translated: CASSLISQGGQPQHF. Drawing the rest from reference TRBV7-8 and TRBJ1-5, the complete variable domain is GAGVSQSPRYKVAKRGQDVALRCDPISGHVSLFWYQQALGQGPEFLTYFQNEAQLDKSGLPSDRFFAERPEGSVSTLKIQRTQQEDSAVYLCASSLISQGGQPQHFGDGTRLSIL.